A selection of T cell receptor beta chains follows, all from one sample in a study of response to subunit inactivated influenza vaccine. TCRdb independently ran MiXCR on the RT-PCR reads; one entry per CDR3 protein. The sample has 800,000 to 1,000,000 distinct CDR3 sequences, around 21% seen once. This specimen consisted of PBMCs from blood, obtained roughly 5 days after vaccination. The source is a man aged 45 to 65 who received an inactivated influenza vaccine. Each CDR3 is given with its conserved first and last residue. The D gene is left open where the match is weak. Expanded clones get a size class; other rows say once, few or many, or leave the size out.

J	size	D	V	DNA	CDR3
TRBJ1-6	-	-	TRBV5-6	TGTGCCAGCAGCGACCCTGGGCAGGGCAATTCACCCCTCCACTTT	CASSDPGQGNSPLHF
TRBJ2-7	-	-	TRBV21-1	TGTGCCAGCAGCAATATCAGGGGGGAAGAGCAGTACTTC	CASSNIRGEEQYF
TRBJ2-5	-	TRBD2	TRBV27	TGTGCCAGCAGTCAGACTAGCGGGAGGCGAAATTACCAAGAGACCCAGTACTTC	CASSQTSGRRNYQETQYF
TRBJ1-2	-	-	TRBV2	TGTGCCAGCAACCCACGGAGGGGTGACTATGGCTACACCTTC	CASNPRRGDYGYTF
TRBJ2-1	few	-	TRBV4-2	TGTGCCAGCAGCCAAGATCGAAGACTCCCGGACTACAATGAGCAGTTCTTC	CASSQDRRLPDYNEQFF
TRBJ2-3	few	-	TRBV15	TGTGCCACCAGCAGTCGCCATGACACAGATACGCAGTATTTT	CATSSRHDTDTQYF
TRBJ2-5	many	TRBD1	TRBV20-1	TGCAGTGCTAGGGAGACAGGGCGGGAGACCCAGTACTTC	CSARETGRETQYF
TRBJ2-1	few	-	TRBV20-1	TGCAGTGCTAGAGGTGTATGGGGGGGCCCAAATTCTGAGCAGTTCTTC	CSARGVWGGPNSEQFF
TRBJ2-7	few	-	TRBV2	TGTGCCAGCAGTGAGGACGCCGAGCAGTACTTC	CASSEDAEQYF
TRBJ2-1	-	TRBD1	TRBV9	TGTGCCAGCAGCGCGGGACAGGGATTGGGAAATGAGCAGTTCTTC	CASSAGQGLGNEQFF
TRBJ2-1	-	-	TRBV7-2	TGTGCCAGCAGCTTTTTAAGGACAGTAAATGACAATGAGCAGTTCTTC	CASSFLRTVNDNEQFF
TRBJ2-1	many	TRBD1	TRBV7-9	TGTGCCAGCAGTAAGGGACAGAACAATGAGCAGTTCTTC	CASSKGQNNEQFF
TRBJ2-3	many	-	TRBV7-6	TGTGCCAGCAGCTTGGGGCGGGGAGATACGCAGTATTTT	CASSLGRGDTQYF
TRBJ2-7	-	TRBD2	TRBV29-1	TGCAGCGTTGAAGATGGCCCTAGCGGGAAAGAAGAGCAGTACTTC	CSVEDGPSGKEEQYF
TRBJ2-7	few	-	TRBV5-4	TGTGCCAGCAGCTTGAACGGGGGAGACTACGAGCAGTACTTC	CASSLNGGDYEQYF
TRBJ1-2	-	-	TRBV12-3/TRBV12-4	TGTGCCAGCAGTCCGGGACGGTACTATGGCTACACCTTC	CASSPGRYYGYTF
TRBJ2-3	-	-	TRBV18	TGTGCCAGCTCACATTCAGTACGACCCACAGATACGCAGTATTTT	CASSHSVRPTDTQYF
TRBJ2-2	-	-	TRBV4-1	TGCGCCAGCAGCCACGACGGGAAGAACACCGGGGAGCTGTTTTTT	CASSHDGKNTGELFF
TRBJ2-3	few	TRBD1	TRBV12-3/TRBV12-4	TGTGCCAGCAGTTCCAGGACAGGGGGCGACACAGATACGCAGTATTTT	CASSSRTGGDTDTQYF
TRBJ2-1	-	TRBD2	TRBV4-3	TGCGCCAGCAGCCAAGATCCAGCGGGAGGCGTAAGCAATGAGCAGTTCTTC	CASSQDPAGGVSNEQFF
TRBJ2-5	few	-	TRBV7-2	TGTGCCAGCAGGCAGGGTCTAGAGACCCAGTACTTC	CASRQGLETQYF
TRBJ1-2	few	-	TRBV7-2	TGTGCCAGCAGCTCGGTCGGGCCTAACTATGGCTACACCTTC	CASSSVGPNYGYTF
TRBJ1-4	many	TRBD1	TRBV4-1	TGCGCCAGCAGCCCCGGACAGGGGCGCGAAAAACTGTTTTTT	CASSPGQGREKLFF
TRBJ2-1	few	TRBD2	TRBV24-1	TGTGCCACCGGGCAGCGGGGGGGAAACAATGAGCAGTTCTTC	CATGQRGGNNEQFF
TRBJ2-1	few	-	TRBV20-1	TGCAGTGCTAGAAGGACAGCGTACAATGAGCAGTTCTTC	CSARRTAYNEQFF
TRBJ1-1	few	-	TRBV24-1	TGTGCCACCAGCCCGGGCAGGGAAGTCACTGAAGCTTTCTTT	CATSPGREVTEAFF
TRBJ2-7	few	TRBD2	TRBV12-3/TRBV12-4	TGTGCCAGCAGTTCGGGACTAGCGGCGGGCTACGAGCAGTACTTC	CASSSGLAAGYEQYF
TRBJ2-5	-	-	TRBV11-1	TGTGCCAGCAGCCAAAGATACGACAACAGGATTCTGGGAGAGACCCAGTACTTC	CASSQRYDNRILGETQYF
TRBJ2-2	few	TRBD1	TRBV6-2/TRBV6-3	TGTGCCAGCGGACAGGGGGCCGGCGGGGAGCTGTTTTTT	CASGQGAGGELFF
TRBJ1-6	few	-	TRBV11-1	TGTGCCAGCAGCGCCATGATCAGCGGGGGCAGATCCTATAATTCACCCCTCCACTTT	CASSAMISGGRSYNSPLHF
TRBJ2-2	-	TRBD2	TRBV9	TGTGCCAGCAGCACCAGCCCCCTGACTAGCGGGAGGGCGAACACCGGGGAGCTGTTTTTT	CASSTSPLTSGRANTGELFF
TRBJ2-5	few	-	TRBV28	TGTGCCAGCAGTTTGTCCCTTAGGACAGTCGTGACCCAGTACTTC	CASSLSLRTVVTQYF
TRBJ2-4	many	-	TRBV15	TGTGCCACCAGCAGAGATACAGAAGTCAAAAACATTCAGTACTTC	CATSRDTEVKNIQYF
TRBJ2-5	-	TRBD1	TRBV10-3	TGTGCCATCAGTGATGGACAGGGCCAAGAGACCCAGTACTTC	CAISDGQGQETQYF
TRBJ2-1	-	TRBD2	TRBV24-1	TGTGCCACCAGTGACCGTGGGAGGGGTGGTATTAATGAGCAGTTCTTC	CATSDRGRGGINEQFF
TRBJ2-1	few	TRBD2	TRBV29-1	TGCAGCACCACCCCCACTAGCGGGACCCTCCCCTTGGAGTTCTTC	CSTTPTSGTLPLEFF
TRBJ2-1	-	TRBD2	TRBV7-3	TGTGCCAGCAGCTTATTCGGACTAGCGGGAGGGCCGGGGGCCTACAATGAGCAGTTCTTC	CASSLFGLAGGPGAYNEQFF
TRBJ2-5	few	-	TRBV10-2	TGCGCCAGCACGCGTAGGGAGACCCAGTACTTC	CASTRRETQYF
TRBJ2-1	-	TRBD2	TRBV30	TGTGCCTGGAGTGGCCTAGCGGGAGACAGTGAGCAGTTCTTC	CAWSGLAGDSEQFF
TRBJ1-6	few	TRBD1	TRBV10-3	TGTGCCATCAGGACCGGGACAGATAATTCACCCCTCCACTTT	CAIRTGTDNSPLHF
TRBJ2-7	-	-	TRBV7-9	TGTGCCAGCAGCTTAGAGTTAGAAGGGCGGGAGCAGTACTTC	CASSLELEGREQYF
TRBJ2-1	few	-	TRBV10-3	TGTGCCATCACTGGGACCCCATACGATGAGCAGTTCTTC	CAITGTPYDEQFF
TRBJ1-5	many	-	TRBV12-3/TRBV12-4	TGTGCCAGCAGCGGTGTGCCAGGGGATCAGCCCCAGCATTTT	CASSGVPGDQPQHF
TRBJ2-7	-	-	TRBV20-1	TGCAGTGCTTCTCGGTGGGGGACTCGAGGCGGGGAGCAGTACTTC	CSASRWGTRGGEQYF
TRBJ1-2	few	TRBD1	TRBV6-5	TGTGCCAGCAGTTTGACAGGGGACCAGGGCTACACCTTC	CASSLTGDQGYTF
TRBJ2-2	-	-	TRBV4-2	TGTGCCAGCAGCCAATACACGGCTAACACCGGGGAGCTGTTTTTT	CASSQYTANTGELFF
TRBJ1-2	few	-	TRBV24-1	TGTGCCACCAGTGATTCGGACGCGAAGGGGATGTATGGCTACACCTTC	CATSDSDAKGMYGYTF
TRBJ2-7	-	-	TRBV20-1	TGCAGTGCTTTTCATACAGGGAGCTCCTACGAGCAGTACTTC	CSAFHTGSSYEQYF
TRBJ1-6	-	-	TRBV2	TGTGCCAGCAATCAGGGGAATTCACCCCTCCACTTT	CASNQGNSPLHF
TRBJ2-5	few	-	TRBV20-1	TGCAGTGCTAGAAGGACAGACCAAGAGACCCAGTACTTC	CSARRTDQETQYF